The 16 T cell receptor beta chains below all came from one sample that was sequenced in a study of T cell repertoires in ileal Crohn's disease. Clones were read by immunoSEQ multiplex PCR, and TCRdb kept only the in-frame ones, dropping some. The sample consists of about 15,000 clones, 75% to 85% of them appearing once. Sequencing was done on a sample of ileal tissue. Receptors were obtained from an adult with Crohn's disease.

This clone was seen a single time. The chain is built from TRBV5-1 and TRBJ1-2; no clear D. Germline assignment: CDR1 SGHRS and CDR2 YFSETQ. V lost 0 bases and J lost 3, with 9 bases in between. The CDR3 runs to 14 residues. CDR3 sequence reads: CASSLGQAYYGYTF. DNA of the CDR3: TGCGCCAGCAGCTTGGGCCAGGCCTACTATGGCTACACCTTC.

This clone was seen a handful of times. The chain's CDR3 is CSVRPGPGWANGYTF. In DNA form, the CDR3 reads TGCAGCGTCCGTCCGGGCCCAGGGTGGGCGAATGGCTACACCTTC. This sequence joins TRBV29-1 and TRBJ1-2, with a possible D match to TRBD1 (5 bases). V was shortened by 6 bases and J by 6 bases, with 23 bases between the two germline ends. This CDR3 is 15 amino acids long. In germline, CDR1 is SQVTM, CDR2 ANQGSEA.

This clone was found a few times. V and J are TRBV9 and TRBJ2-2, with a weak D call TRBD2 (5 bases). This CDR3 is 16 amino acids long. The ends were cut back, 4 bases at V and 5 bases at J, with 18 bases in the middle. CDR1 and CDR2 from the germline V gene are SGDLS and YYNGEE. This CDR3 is CASSPPDGGYTGELFF. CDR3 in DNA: TGTGCCAGCAGCCCCCCGGACGGCGGGTATACCGGGGAGCTGTTTTTT.

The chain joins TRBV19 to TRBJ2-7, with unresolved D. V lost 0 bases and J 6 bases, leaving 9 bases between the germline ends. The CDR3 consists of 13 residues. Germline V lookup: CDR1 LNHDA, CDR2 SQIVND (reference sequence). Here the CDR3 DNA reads TGTGCCAGTAGTATAGATGTCGTCGGCGAGCAGTACTTC. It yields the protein CASSIDVVGEQYF. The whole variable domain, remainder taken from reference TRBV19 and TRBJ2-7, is DGGITQSPKYLFRKEGQNVTLSCEQNLNHDAMYWYRQDPGQGLRLIYYSQIVNDFQKGDIAEGYSVSREKKESFPLTVTSAQKNPTAFYLCASSIDVVGEQYFGPGTRLTVT.

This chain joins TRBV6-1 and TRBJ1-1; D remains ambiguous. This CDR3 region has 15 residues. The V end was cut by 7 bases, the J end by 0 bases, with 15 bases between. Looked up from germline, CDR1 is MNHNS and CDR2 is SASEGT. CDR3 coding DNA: TGTGCCAGCACCCCTTGGTCGCAGATGAACACTGAAGCTTTCTTT. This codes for CASTPWSQMNTEAFF.

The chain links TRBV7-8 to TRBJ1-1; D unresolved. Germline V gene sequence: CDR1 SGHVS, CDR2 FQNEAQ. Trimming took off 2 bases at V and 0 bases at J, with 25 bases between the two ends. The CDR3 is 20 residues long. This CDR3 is CASSLSLYGSILTMNTEAFF. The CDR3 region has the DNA TGTGCCAGCAGCTTATCTTTGTACGGGAGCATACTGACCATGAACACTGAAGCTTTCTTT.

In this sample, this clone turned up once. The CDR3 reads CASSLDGPGQGISGANVLTF. The CDR3 nucleotides read TGTGCCAGCAGCTTGGACGGACCGGGACAGGGGATCTCTGGGGCCAACGTCCTGACTTTC. The chain employs TRBV5-5 and TRBJ2-6; 10 bases are shared with TRBD1. Per the germline V gene, CDR1 is SGHKS and CDR2 is YYEKEE (reference sequence). V was pared by 0 bases and J by 0 bases, with 9 bases of the junction left unmatched. The CDR3 length is 20 residues.

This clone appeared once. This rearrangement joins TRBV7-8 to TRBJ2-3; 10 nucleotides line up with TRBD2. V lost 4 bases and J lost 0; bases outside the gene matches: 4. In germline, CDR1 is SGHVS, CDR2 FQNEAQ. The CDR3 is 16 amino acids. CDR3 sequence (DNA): TGTGCCAGCAGCTCCTTAGCGGGGGGTAGCACAGATACGCAGTATTTT. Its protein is CASSSLAGGSTDTQYF.

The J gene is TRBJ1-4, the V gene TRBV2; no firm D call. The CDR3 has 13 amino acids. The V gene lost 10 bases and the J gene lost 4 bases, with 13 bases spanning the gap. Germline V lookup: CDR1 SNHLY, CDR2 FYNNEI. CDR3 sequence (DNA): TGTGCCATCAGGCGTCGGGGTAATGAAAAACTGTTTTTT. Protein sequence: CAIRRRGNEKLFF.

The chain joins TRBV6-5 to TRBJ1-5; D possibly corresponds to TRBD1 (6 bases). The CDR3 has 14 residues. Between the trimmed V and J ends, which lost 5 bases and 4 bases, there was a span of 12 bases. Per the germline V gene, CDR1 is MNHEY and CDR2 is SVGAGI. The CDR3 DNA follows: TGTGCCAGCAGTCGGACAGCTCTGAATCAGCCCCAGCATTTT. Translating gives CASSRTALNQPQHF.

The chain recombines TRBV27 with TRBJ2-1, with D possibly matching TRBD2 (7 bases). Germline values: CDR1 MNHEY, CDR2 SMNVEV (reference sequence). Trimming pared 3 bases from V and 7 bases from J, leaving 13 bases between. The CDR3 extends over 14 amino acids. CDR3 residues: CASSFGGRRNEQFF. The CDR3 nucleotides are TGTGCCAGCAGTTTCGGGGGGCGCAGGAATGAGCAGTTCTTC.

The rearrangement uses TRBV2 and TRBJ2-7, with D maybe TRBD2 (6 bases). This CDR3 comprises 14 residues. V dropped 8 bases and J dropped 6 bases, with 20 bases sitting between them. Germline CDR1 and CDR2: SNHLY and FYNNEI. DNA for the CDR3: TGTGCCAGCGGGCGGGACTCCCTTTTTTCCGAGCAGTACTTC. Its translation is CASGRDSLFSEQYF.

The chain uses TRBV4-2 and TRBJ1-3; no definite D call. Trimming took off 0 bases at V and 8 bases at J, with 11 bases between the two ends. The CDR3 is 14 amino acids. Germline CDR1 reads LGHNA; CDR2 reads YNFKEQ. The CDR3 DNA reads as TGTGCCAGCAGCCAAGAACCCCCGGTTGACACCATATATTTT. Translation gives CASSQEPPVDTIYF.

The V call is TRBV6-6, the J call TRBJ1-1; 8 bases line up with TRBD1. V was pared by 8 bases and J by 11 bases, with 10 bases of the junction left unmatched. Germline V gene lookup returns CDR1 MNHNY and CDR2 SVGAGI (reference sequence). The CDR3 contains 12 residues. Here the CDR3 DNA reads TGTGCCAGCGCCCCAGGGGGCATGAGTGCTTTCTTT. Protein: CASAPGGMSAFF.

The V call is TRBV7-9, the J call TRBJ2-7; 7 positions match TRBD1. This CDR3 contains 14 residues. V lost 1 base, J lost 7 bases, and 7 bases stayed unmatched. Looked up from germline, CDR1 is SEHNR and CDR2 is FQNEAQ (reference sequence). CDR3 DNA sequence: TGTGCCAGCAGCTTAGGAGGGGGCTTTGGGGAGCAGTACGTC. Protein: CASSLGGGFGEQYV.

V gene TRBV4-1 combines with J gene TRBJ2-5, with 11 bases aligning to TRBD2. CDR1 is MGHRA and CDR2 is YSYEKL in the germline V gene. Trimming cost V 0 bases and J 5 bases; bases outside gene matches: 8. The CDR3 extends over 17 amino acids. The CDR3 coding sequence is TGCGCCAGCAGCCAAGATGAGGTAGCGGGAGGGGGGGAGACCCAGTACTTC. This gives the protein CASSQDEVAGGGETQYF.